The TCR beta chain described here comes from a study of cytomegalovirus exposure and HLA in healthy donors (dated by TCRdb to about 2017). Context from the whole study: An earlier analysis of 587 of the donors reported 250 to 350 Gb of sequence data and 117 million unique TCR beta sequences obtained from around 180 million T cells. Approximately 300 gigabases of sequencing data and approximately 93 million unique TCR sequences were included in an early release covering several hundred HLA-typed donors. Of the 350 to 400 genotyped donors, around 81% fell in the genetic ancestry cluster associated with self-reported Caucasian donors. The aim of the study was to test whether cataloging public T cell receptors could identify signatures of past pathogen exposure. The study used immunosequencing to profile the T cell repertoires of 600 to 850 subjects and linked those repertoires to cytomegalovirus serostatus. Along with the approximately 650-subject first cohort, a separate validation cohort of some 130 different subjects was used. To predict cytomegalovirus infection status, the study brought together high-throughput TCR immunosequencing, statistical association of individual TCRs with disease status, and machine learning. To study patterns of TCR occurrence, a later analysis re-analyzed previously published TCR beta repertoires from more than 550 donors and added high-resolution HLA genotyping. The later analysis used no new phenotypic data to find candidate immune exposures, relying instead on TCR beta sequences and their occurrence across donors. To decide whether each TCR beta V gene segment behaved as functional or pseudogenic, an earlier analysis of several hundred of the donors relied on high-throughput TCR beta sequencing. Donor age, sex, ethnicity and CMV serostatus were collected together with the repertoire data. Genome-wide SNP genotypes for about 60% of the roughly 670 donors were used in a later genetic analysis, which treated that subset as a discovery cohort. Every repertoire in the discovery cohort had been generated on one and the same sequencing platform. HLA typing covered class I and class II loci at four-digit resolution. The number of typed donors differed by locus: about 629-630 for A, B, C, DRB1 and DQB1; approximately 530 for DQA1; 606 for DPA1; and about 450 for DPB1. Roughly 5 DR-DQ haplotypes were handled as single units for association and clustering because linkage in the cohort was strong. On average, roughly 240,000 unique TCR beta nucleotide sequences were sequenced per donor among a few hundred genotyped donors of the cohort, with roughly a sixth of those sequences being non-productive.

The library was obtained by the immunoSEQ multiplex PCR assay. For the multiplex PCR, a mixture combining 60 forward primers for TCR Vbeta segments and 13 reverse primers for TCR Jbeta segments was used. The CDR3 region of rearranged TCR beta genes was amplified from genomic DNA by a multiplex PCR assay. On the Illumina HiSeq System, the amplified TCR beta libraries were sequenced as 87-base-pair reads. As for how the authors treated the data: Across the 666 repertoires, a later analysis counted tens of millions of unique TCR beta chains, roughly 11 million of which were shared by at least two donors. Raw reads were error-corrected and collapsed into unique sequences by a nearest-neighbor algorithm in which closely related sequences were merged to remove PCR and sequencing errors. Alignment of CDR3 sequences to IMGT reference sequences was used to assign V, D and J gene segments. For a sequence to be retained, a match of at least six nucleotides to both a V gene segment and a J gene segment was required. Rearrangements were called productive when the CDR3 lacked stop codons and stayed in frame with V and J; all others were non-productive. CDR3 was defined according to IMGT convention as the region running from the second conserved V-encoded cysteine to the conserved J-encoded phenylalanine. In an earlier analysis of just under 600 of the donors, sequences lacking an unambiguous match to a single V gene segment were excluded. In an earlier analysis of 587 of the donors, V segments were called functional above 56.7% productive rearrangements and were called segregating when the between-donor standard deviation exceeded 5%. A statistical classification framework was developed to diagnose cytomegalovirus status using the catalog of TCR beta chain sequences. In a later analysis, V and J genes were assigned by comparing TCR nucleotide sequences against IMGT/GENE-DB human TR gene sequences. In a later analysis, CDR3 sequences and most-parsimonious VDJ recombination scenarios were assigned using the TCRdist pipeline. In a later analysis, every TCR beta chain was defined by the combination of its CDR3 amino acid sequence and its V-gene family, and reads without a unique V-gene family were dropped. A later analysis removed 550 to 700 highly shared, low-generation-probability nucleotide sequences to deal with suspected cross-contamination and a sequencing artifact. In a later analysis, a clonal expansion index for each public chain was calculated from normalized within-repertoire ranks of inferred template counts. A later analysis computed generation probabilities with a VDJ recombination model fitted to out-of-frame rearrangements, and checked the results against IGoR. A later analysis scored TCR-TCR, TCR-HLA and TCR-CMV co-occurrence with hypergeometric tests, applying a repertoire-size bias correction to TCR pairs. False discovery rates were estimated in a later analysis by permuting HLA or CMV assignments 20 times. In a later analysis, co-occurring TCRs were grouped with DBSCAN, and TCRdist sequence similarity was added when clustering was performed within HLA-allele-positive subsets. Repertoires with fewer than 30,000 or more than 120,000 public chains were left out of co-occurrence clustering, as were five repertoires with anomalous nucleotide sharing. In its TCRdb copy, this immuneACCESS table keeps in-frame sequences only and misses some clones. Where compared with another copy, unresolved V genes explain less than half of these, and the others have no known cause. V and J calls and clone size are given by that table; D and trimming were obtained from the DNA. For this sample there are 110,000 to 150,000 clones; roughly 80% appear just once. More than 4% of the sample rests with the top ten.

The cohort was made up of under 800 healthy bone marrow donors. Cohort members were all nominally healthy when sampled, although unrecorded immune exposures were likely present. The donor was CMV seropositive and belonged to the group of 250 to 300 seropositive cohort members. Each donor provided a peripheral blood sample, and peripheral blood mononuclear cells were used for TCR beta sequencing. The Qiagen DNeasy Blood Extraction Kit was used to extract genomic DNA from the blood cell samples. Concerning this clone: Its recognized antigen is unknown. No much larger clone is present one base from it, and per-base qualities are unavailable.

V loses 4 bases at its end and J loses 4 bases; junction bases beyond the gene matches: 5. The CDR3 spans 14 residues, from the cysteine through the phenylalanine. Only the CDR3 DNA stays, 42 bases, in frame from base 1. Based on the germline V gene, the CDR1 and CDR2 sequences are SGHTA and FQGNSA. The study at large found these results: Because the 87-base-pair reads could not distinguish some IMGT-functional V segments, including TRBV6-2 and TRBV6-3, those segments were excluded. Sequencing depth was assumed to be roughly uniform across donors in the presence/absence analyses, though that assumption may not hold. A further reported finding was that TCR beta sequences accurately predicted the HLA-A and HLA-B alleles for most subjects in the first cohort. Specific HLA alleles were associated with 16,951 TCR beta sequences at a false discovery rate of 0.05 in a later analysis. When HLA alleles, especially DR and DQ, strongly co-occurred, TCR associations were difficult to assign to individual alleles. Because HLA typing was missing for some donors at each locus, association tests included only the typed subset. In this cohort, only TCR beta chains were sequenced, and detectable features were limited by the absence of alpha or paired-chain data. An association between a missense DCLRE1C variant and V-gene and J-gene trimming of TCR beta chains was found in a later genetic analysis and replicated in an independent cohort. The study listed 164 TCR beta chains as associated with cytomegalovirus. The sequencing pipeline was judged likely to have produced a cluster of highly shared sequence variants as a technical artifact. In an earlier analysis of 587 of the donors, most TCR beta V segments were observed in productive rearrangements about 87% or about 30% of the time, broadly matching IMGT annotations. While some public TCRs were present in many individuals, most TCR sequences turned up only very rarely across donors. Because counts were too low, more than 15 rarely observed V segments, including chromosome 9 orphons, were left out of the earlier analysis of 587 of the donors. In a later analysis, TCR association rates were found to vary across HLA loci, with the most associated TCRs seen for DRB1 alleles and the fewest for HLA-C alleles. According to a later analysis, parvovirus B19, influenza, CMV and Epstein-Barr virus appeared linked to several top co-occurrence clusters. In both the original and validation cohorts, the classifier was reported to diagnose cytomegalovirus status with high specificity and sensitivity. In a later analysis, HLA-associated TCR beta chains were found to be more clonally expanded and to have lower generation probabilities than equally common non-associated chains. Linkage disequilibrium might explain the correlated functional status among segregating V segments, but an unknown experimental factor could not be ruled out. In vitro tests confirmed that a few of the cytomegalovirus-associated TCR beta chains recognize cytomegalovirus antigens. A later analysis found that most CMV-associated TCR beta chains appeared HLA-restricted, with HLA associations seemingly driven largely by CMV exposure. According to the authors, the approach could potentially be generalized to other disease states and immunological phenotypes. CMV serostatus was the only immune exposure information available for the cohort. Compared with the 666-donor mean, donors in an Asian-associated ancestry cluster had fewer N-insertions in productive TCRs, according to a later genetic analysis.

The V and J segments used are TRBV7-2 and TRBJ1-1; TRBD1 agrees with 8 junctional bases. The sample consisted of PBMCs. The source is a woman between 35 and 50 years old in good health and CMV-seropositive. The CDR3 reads CASSYQGAGTEAFF. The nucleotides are TGTGCCAGCAGCTATCAGGGGGCTGGCACTGAAGCTTTCTTT.